These 15 T cell receptor beta chains came from one sample sequenced in a study of glioma-infiltrating T cells after dendritic cell vaccination. Profiled with immunoSEQ multiplex PCR; TCRdb holds only in-frame clones, not every one. This sample has fewer than 85,000 clones, with 70% to 90% found just once. The sequencing used blood, collected before dendritic cell vaccination. The receptor source for this set is a human donor with glioblastoma.

The chain couples TRBV13 to TRBJ1-4; 8 bases are shared with TRBD1. The CDR3 length is 15 residues. Germline V lookup: CDR1 PRHDT, CDR2 FYEKMQ (reference sequence). The V and J ends lost 5 bases and 2 bases, in that order; junction bases with no gene match: 4. The CDR3 DNA sequence: TGTGCCAGCAGCGAGAGACAGGGGACTAATGAAAAACTGTTTTTT. Its translation is CASSERQGTNEKLFF. The entire variable domain, with the rest obtained from reference TRBV13 and TRBJ1-4, is as follows: AAGVIQSPRHLIKEKRETATLKCYPIPRHDTVYWYQQGPGQDPQFLISFYEKMQSDKGSIPDRFSAQQFSDYHSELNMSSLELGDSALYFCASSERQGTNEKLFFGSGTQLSVL.

The V and J genes are TRBV2 and TRBJ1-5; no reliable D call. This CDR3 region has 12 residues. Looked up from germline, CDR1 is SNHLY and CDR2 is FYNNEI. V was shortened by 1 base and J by 7 bases, with 5 bases between the two germline ends. CDR3 bases: TGTGCCAGCAGTGAAGGAGGACAGCCCCAGCATTTT. Amino acid sequence: CASSEGGQPQHF.

The chain joins TRBV6-1 to TRBJ2-7, with 7 bases that match TRBD1. The V segment lost 4 bases and the J segment 0 bases; nucleotides outside the gene matches: 9. The CDR3 consists of 16 residues. Germline V gene sequence: CDR1 MNHNS, CDR2 SASEGT. The CDR3, as DNA: TGTGCCAGCAGTGGAGCCGGGACAGCAAGCTCCTACGAGCAGTACTTC. The encoded protein is CASSGAGTASSYEQYF.

This rearrangement joins TRBV11-3 to TRBJ2-7; weak D call: TRBD1 (5 bases). The germline V and J ends were trimmed by 5 bases and 4 bases, with 12 bases remaining between them. Germline V CDR1 and CDR2: SGHNT, YENEEA. CDR3 length: 13 residues. This CDR3 is CASSPNQGYEQYF. The CDR3, as DNA: TGTGCCAGCAGCCCCAACCAGGGATACGAGCAGTACTTC.

About this clone itself: Within the sample, other DNA sequences also encode this same CDR3. This chain connects TRBV6-5 to TRBJ2-5; maybe TRBD1 (5 bases). V was shortened by 5 bases and J by 2 bases, with 9 bases between the two germline ends. The CDR3 length is 13 residues. Germline V gives CDR1 MNHEY, CDR2 SVGAGI. The CDR3 DNA sequence: TGTGCCAGCAGTCGGACACGACAAGAGACCCAGTACTTC. It encodes CASSRTRQETQYF.

CDR3 loop: CAISESIGGNQPQHF. As DNA, the CDR3 is TGTGCCATCAGTGAGTCGATCGGGGGCAATCAGCCCCAGCATTTT. The chain recombines TRBV10-3 with TRBJ1-5; no clear D gene. CDR1 and CDR2 (germline): ENHRY, SYGVKD. The CDR3 is 15 residues long. Trimming left V 0 bases short and J 2 bases short, with 8 bases between.

The count of this clone is one. The rearrangement joins TRBV6-1 to TRBJ1-1, with D unresolved. The CDR3 runs to 14 residues. Germline CDR1 and CDR2: MNHNS and SASEGT. Trimming pared 8 bases from V and 7 bases from J, leaving 20 bases between. The CDR3 loop reads CASYEALSEDEAFF. The CDR3 coding sequence is TGTGCCAGCTATGAGGCATTATCGGAGGATGAAGCTTTCTTT.

This chain connects TRBV5-1 to TRBJ2-1; the match to TRBD2 covers 9 bases. CDR3 length: 16 amino acids. In germline, CDR1 is SGHRS, CDR2 YFSETQ. V gave up 1 base and J gave up 5 bases; unmatched junction bases: 7. The CDR3 region is CASSLWAGGDHNEQFF. The CDR3 DNA reads as TGCGCCAGCAGCTTGTGGGCGGGGGGGGATCACAATGAGCAGTTCTTC.

The J gene is TRBJ2-2, the V gene TRBV2, with TRBD2 identical over 15 bases. The trim removed 7 bases at V and 3 bases at J, leaving 9 bases unmatched. Germline CDR1 SNHLY, CDR2 FYNNEI. This CDR3 has 18 residues. This chain's CDR3 is CASTLGLAGGLHTGELFF. The CDR3 DNA sequence: TGTGCCAGCACCTTGGGACTAGCGGGGGGCCTCCACACCGGGGAGCTGTTTTTT.

V is TRBV2 and J is TRBJ2-3; D perhaps matches TRBD1 (8 bases). V was shortened by 3 bases and J by 0 bases, with 25 bases between the two germline ends. Germline assignment: CDR1 SNHLY and CDR2 FYNNEI. CDR3 length: 20 residues. For the CDR3, the DNA is TGTGCCAGCAGTGACCCGGGGGGACAGGAGACCCCCTCTAGCACAGATACGCAGTATTTT. It yields the protein CASSDPGGQETPSSTDTQYF.

The gene calls are TRBV25-1 and TRBJ1-2; D unresolved. The V end was cut by 4 bases, the J end by 1 base, with 10 bases between. CDR3 length: 14 residues. Germline values: CDR1 MGHDK, CDR2 SYGVNS. The CDR3 here is CASSGVGSNYGYTF. Here the CDR3 DNA reads TGTGCCAGCAGTGGGGTAGGGAGTAACTATGGCTACACCTTC.

This chain uses TRBV9 with TRBJ2-6; D is undetermined. The V gene lost 3 bases and the J gene lost 5 bases, with 15 bases spanning the gap. This CDR3 spans 16 amino acids. Germline V gene data show CDR1 as SGDLS and CDR2 as YYNGEE. Here the CDR3 reads CASSGVLGFRANVLTF. DNA for the CDR3: TGTGCCAGCAGCGGGGTGTTGGGCTTCAGGGCCAACGTCCTGACTTTC.

J is TRBJ1-5 and V is TRBV11-1; TRBD1 is a possible D gene (5 bases). Germline CDR1 and CDR2: SGHAT and FQDESV (reference sequence). This CDR3 contains 14 residues. Trimming took 6 bases from V and 3 from J, leaving 12 bases between them. The CDR3 bases are TGTGCCAGCAGGGGCGAACAGGACAATCAGCCCCAGCATTTT. This gives the protein CASRGEQDNQPQHF.

Only one count was recorded for this clone. The DNA of the CDR3 is TGCAGCGTTGACGACCGGGACAGAGCTAACTATGGCTACACCTTC. Encoded protein: CSVDDRDRANYGYTF. The genes are TRBV29-1 and TRBJ1-2; the match to TRBD1 covers 7 bases. This CDR3 is 15 amino acids long. Trimming cost V 3 bases and J 0 bases; bases outside gene matches: 7. Looked up from germline, CDR1 is SQVTM and CDR2 is ANQGSEA.

This chain joins TRBV9 and TRBJ1-1; possibly TRBD1 for D (6 bases). The germline V and J ends were trimmed by 4 bases and 0 bases, with 13 bases remaining between them. Germline assignment: CDR1 SGDLS and CDR2 YYNGEE. CDR3 length: 15 amino acids. The CDR3 region has the DNA TGTGCCAGCAGCACAGGACAGATCATGAACACTGAAGCTTTCTTT. Protein: CASSTGQIMNTEAFF.